This T cell receptor (beta chain) derives from a study of beta chain features in type 1 diabetes. General study findings and limits: VDJ junctions from type 1 diabetes patients carried fewer insertions and larger deletions.

CDR1 and CDR2 (germline): LNHDA, SQIVND (reference sequence). Trimming removed 5 bases from V and 4 bases from J, with 14 bases in between. The length of the CDR3 is 14 residues. Expressed TCRB transcripts were sequenced because the entire RNA isolate underwent reverse transcription. Some clones are missing from TCRdb's copy, which holds only in-frame ones; the method was immunoSEQ multiplex PCR. This sample yields more than 150,000 clones, of which 9% to 10% are seen a single time; 2% to 2.5% belongs to the top ten. This clone was observed a few times. Its antigen is unidentified. The origin of this receptor is a young woman in good health. Sequenced input: central memory CD4+ T cells from blood. The V call is TRBV19, the J call TRBJ1-2; D ambiguous. CDR3 residues: CASSFTDPFYGYTF. In DNA form, the CDR3 reads TGTGCCAGTAGTTTTACAGATCCTTTCTATGGCTACACCTTC.